This T cell receptor beta chain stems from a study of blood T cell repertoires in COVID-19. As for the study in general: The United States, Italy and Spain supplied acute and convalescent COVID-19 samples. Nucleic acid was either cDNA or gDNA, and it came from T cells, B-cell-depleted T cells, or PBMCs.

Using immunoSEQ multiplex PCR, the repertoire was profiled, and TCRdb retains in-frame clones only, with some absent. The data show 280,000 or so clones, around four fifths seen once. In this sample, this clone turned up a few times. This CDR3 has 16 residues. Germline-derived CDR1 and CDR2 are SGDLS and YYNGEE. Germline trimming cut 0 bases from V and 0 bases from J; bases unmatched to any gene: 6. The sequence came from a woman aged 50 to 65 who had recovered from COVID-19. Sequencing was performed on peripheral blood. V is TRBV9 and J is TRBJ2-7; TRBD2 aligns across 7 bases. The CDR3 nucleotides read TGTGCCAGCAGCGTAGACCCCACTAGCGTCTCCTACGAGCAGTACTTC. It specifies CASSVDPTSVSYEQYF.